The 13 T cell receptor beta chains below were found in one sample sequenced in a study of cytomegalovirus exposure and HLA in healthy donors. The PCR employed 60 Vbeta primers together with 13 Jbeta primers. Sequenced by immunoSEQ multiplex PCR; TCRdb stores in-frame clones only, minus some. Its table lists approximately 110,000 clones. The sequencing sample was made of PBMCs. These receptors were collected from a man aged 18 to 30 in good health and CMV-seronegative.

The rearrangement links TRBV5-4 to TRBJ2-2, with TRBD2 identical over 12 bases. Per germline, CDR1 SGHNT and CDR2 YYREEE (reference sequence). The CDR3 is made up of 18 amino acids. V was clipped by 6 bases and J by 1 base; unmatched bases: 10. The CDR3 DNA follows: TGTGCCAGCATCAAGAAGACTAGCGGGGGAGTGAACACCGGGGAGCTGTTTTTT. The encoded protein is CASIKKTSGGVNTGELFF.

This chain connects TRBV2 to TRBJ1-1; weak D call: TRBD1 (5 bases). V was trimmed by 9 bases and J by 1 base, leaving 15 bases between them. Germline V gives CDR1 SNHLY, CDR2 FYNNEI. The CDR3 runs to 14 residues. In DNA, the CDR3 is TGTGCCAGGAGCGCCACCAGGGCGAACACTGAAGCTTTCTTT. This sequence encodes CARSATRANTEAFF.

The chain employs TRBV9 and TRBJ1-2; no reliable D call. There are 14 residues in the CDR3. Germline V lookup: CDR1 SGDLS, CDR2 YYNGEE. The V end lost 4 bases, the J end lost 4 bases, and 14 bases lay between the germline ends. CDR3 sequence reads: CASSPPTSAYGYTF. CDR3 nucleotide sequence: TGTGCCAGCAGCCCCCCCACGAGCGCCTATGGCTACACCTTC.

This rearrangement joins TRBV7-9 to TRBJ2-7, with TRBD1 matching 8 bases. Germline V gene lookup returns CDR1 SEHNR and CDR2 FQNEAQ (reference sequence). Trimming at V came to 6 bases and at J to 7 bases, leaving 11 bases not matched to a gene. This CDR3 has 14 residues. The CDR3 reads CASSETGAVAEQYF. The CDR3, as DNA: TGTGCCAGCAGTGAGACAGGGGCGGTGGCTGAGCAGTACTTC. Looking up the rest from reference TRBV7-9 and TRBJ2-7 gives the full variable domain: DTGVSQNPRHKITKRGQNVTFRCDPISEHNRLYWYRQTLGQGPEFLTYFQNEAQLEKSRLLSDRFSAERPKGSFSTLEIQRTEQGDSAMYLCASSETGAVAEQYFGPGTRLTVT.

The chain combines TRBV2 with TRBJ2-4; 9 bases are a match to TRBD2. The germline gives CDR1 SNHLY, CDR2 FYNNEI. V was clipped by 10 bases and J by 6 bases; unmatched bases: 13. There are 15 residues in the CDR3. The CDR3 DNA is TGTGCCATCCTTAGCGGGAGATCCCCGGGAAACATTCAGTACTTC. This translates into CAILSGRSPGNIQYF.

About this clone: Other nucleotide sequences in the sample specify the same CDR3. The chain uses TRBV6-5 and TRBJ2-7, with 8 bases lining up with TRBD1. Germline V gene data show CDR1 as MNHEY and CDR2 as SVGAGI. The CDR3 covers 15 residues. Trimming cost V 2 bases and J 3 bases; bases outside gene matches: 6. CDR3 amino acids: CASSYSAGGGYEQYF. In DNA form, the CDR3 reads TGTGCCAGCAGTTACAGTGCAGGGGGCGGCTACGAGCAGTACTTC.

The CDR3 DNA sequence: TGTGCCAGCTCAGACAGAGTGGGGGGCTACACCTTC. It specifies CASSDRVGGYTF. V gene TRBV18 combines with J gene TRBJ1-2; tentatively, D is TRBD1 (5 bases). V lost 5 bases, J lost 8 bases, and 12 bases lay in between. The germline CDR1 and CDR2 sequences are KGHSH and LQKENI. There are 12 residues in the CDR3.

The rearrangement uses TRBV19 and TRBJ1-5; 8 bases line up with TRBD1. The CDR3 loop spans 18 amino acids. Germline lookup yields CDR1 LNHDA and CDR2 SQIVND (reference sequence). The trim removed 6 bases at V and 0 bases at J, leaving 13 bases unmatched. The CDR3 here is CASRLYSGTGFSNQPQHF. As DNA, the CDR3 is TGTGCCAGTAGGCTCTATTCCGGGACAGGATTTAGCAATCAGCCCCAGCATTTT.

The V and J genes are TRBV7-8 and TRBJ1-5, with unresolved D. Germline V gene lookup returns CDR1 SGHVS and CDR2 FQNEAQ. CDR3 size: 15 residues. V lost 0 bases to trimming and J lost 4 bases, with 10 bases between them. The CDR3 nucleotides are TGTGCCAGCAGCTTAGCCCTAAACTTAAATCAGCCCCAGCATTTT. Protein product: CASSLALNLNQPQHF.

The gene calls are TRBV19 and TRBJ2-7; a weak D match, TRBD2 (5 bases). The CDR3 covers 10 residues. Trimming took off 8 bases at V and 3 bases at J, with 5 bases between the two ends. Germline assignment: CDR1 LNHDA and CDR2 SQIVND (reference sequence). The CDR3 loop reads CASGSYEQYF. In DNA form, the CDR3 reads TGTGCCAGTGGGAGCTACGAGCAGTACTTC.

The V call is TRBV13, the J call TRBJ2-1, with D possibly matching TRBD2 (5 bases). V lost 5 bases and J 10 bases, leaving 15 bases between the germline ends. Germline V gives CDR1 PRHDT, CDR2 FYEKMQ (reference sequence). There are 13 residues in the CDR3. The CDR3 spells CASSTSGIREQFF. The CDR3 DNA reads TGTGCCAGCAGCACCTCCGGGATAAGGGAGCAGTTCTTC.

The chain joins TRBV7-2 to TRBJ1-2, with 7 bases that match TRBD1. Germline values: CDR1 SGHTA, CDR2 FQGNSA. The V and J ends lost 3 bases and 4 bases, in that order; junction bases with no gene match: 11. The CDR3 is 16 residues long. The CDR3 sequence: CASSFPLDRDGYGYTF. CDR3 bases: TGTGCCAGCAGCTTCCCACTCGACAGGGACGGCTATGGCTACACCTTC.

This chain uses TRBV6-1 with TRBJ1-5; possible D gene TRBD1, 5 bases. CDR1 and CDR2 from the germline V gene are MNHNS and SASEGT. Trimming removed 1 base from V and 7 bases from J, with 14 bases in between. The CDR3 has 15 residues. In nucleotides, the CDR3 is TGTGCCAGCAGTGAAGATGAGGAGGGACCCCAGCCCCAGCATTTT. Amino acid sequence: CASSEDEEGPQPQHF.